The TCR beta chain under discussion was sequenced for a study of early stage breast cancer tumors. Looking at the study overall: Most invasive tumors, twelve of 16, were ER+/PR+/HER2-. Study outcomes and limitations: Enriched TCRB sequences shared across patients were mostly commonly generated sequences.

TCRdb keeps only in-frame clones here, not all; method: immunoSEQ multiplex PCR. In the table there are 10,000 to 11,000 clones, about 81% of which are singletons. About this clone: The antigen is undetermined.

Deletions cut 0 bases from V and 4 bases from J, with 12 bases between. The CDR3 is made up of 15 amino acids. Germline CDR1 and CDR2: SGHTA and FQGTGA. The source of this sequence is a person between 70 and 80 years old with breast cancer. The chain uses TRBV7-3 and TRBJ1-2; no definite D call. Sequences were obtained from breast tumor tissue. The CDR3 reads CASSLTYTETYGYTF. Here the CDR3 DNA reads TGTGCCAGCAGCTTAACGTACACCGAAACCTATGGCTACACCTTC.